This section outlines one T cell receptor (beta chain) sequence together with its context. Antigen: not known. Trimming shortened V by 0 bases and J by 4 bases, and 8 bases separated the two germline ends. Germline CDR1 reads SGHNT; CDR2 reads YYREEE (reference sequence). This CDR3 has 13 amino acids. PCR used 60 Vbeta primers and 13 Jbeta primers. Per the original methods: About 11 million of 65 million to 95 million unique TCR beta chains were shared, per a later count. Profiling relied on immunoSEQ multiplex PCR, and the TCRdb table lists in-frame clones only, not all of them. That table furnishes V, J and clone size, whereas the DNA furnished D and trimming. The data hold about 150,000 clones, with less than 85% observed a single time. The data were taken from a study of cytomegalovirus exposure and HLA in healthy donors. Points from the study as a whole: As immune exposure information, only CMV serostatus was available.

The sample was PBMCs. The receptor was isolated from a man aged 50 or older in good health and CMV-seropositive. The J gene is TRBJ2-7, the V gene TRBV5-4, with TRBD1 as a possible D gene (5 bases). CDR3 sequence reads: CASSLGGRYEQYF. As DNA, the CDR3 is TGTGCCAGCAGCTTGGGGGGCAGATACGAGCAGTACTTC. Combining the CDR3 with reference TRBV5-4 and TRBJ2-7 gives the whole variable domain ETGVTQSPTHLIKTRGQQVTLRCSSQSGHNTVSWYQQALGQGPQFIFQYYREEENGRGNFPPRFSGLQFPNYSSELNVNALELDDSALYLCASSLGGRYEQYFGPGTRLTVT.